Presented here are 27 T cell receptor beta chains from one specimen sequenced in a study of blood T cell repertoires in COVID-19. Sequencing used immunoSEQ multiplex PCR; TCRdb keeps in-frame clones, though not all of them. The profile covers some 350,000 clones, with almost 90% appearing a single time and roughly 6.6% taken by the ten largest. Sequenced material: peripheral blood. The receptors here all came from a woman in her 70s with COVID-19, enrolled during active disease.

This chain links TRBV7-9 with TRBJ1-2, with a possible D match to TRBD1 (5 bases). This CDR3 has 14 residues. The germline CDR1 and CDR2 sequences are SEHNR and FQNEAQ (reference sequence). V lost 1 base and J lost 6, with 12 bases in between. The CDR3 is CASSLGSRADGYTF. CDR3 DNA sequence: TGTGCCAGCAGCTTAGGATCCAGGGCGGATGGCTACACCTTC.

The chain joins TRBV7-2 to TRBJ2-3; the match to TRBD2 covers 8 bases. Per germline, CDR1 SGHTA and CDR2 FQGNSA. The J segment lost 2 bases and the V segment lost 4 bases, leaving 8 bases of the junction unmatched. The CDR3 has 16 amino acids. The CDR3 nucleotides are TGTGCCAGCAGCTCCGTCCCGGGGGGGTTCACAGATACGCAGTATTTT. Translation gives CASSSVPGGFTDTQYF.

This clone came up once. The chain links TRBV3-1 (or the pseudogene TRBV3-2) to TRBJ2-1; D is possibly TRBD2 (5 bases). V was shortened by 0 bases and J by 4 bases, with 13 bases between the two germline ends. The CDR3 runs to 16 residues. The germline gives CDR1 LGHDT, CDR2 YNNKEL (reference sequence). CDR3 sequence: CASSQEGRGWYNEQFF. The DNA of the CDR3 is TGTGCCAGCAGCCAAGAGGGTCGGGGTTGGTACAATGAGCAGTTCTTC.

This clone was detected only a few times. This rearrangement joins TRBV2 to TRBJ2-7; 7 nucleotides align to TRBD1. The CDR3 runs 13 residues. CDR1 is SNHLY, CDR2 FYNNEI, per germline. Trimming removed 5 bases from V and 5 bases from J; junction bases left unmatched: 6. As DNA, the CDR3 is TGTGCCAGCAGTTTGACAGGGAACAACGAGCAGTACTTC. It translates to CASSLTGNNEQYF.

The rearrangement links TRBV4-3 to TRBJ1-1; D unclear. The CDR3 contains 14 residues. Germline V gene lookup returns CDR1 LGHNA and CDR2 YSLEER. V was clipped by 4 bases and J by 3 bases, with 12 bases between them. CDR3 in DNA: TGCGCCAGCAGCCGAGATCTAGAGGACACTGAAGCTTTCTTT. As protein: CASSRDLEDTEAFF.

The V call is TRBV5-1, the J call TRBJ1-5, with D uncertain. The CDR3 is made up of 14 amino acids. The ends were cut back, 0 bases at V and 6 bases at J, with 10 bases in the middle. Germline CDR1 SGHRS, CDR2 YFSETQ. CDR3 in amino acids: CASSLGETGQPQHF. Here the CDR3 DNA reads TGCGCCAGCAGCTTGGGGGAGACGGGTCAGCCCCAGCATTTT.

V usage is TRBV10-2 and J usage is TRBJ2-7; D remains ambiguous. V lost 1 base, J lost 0 bases, and 4 bases lay in between. Per the germline V gene, CDR1 is WSHSY and CDR2 is SAAADI. This CDR3 is 13 amino acids long. The chain's CDR3 is CASSEYTSYEQYF. The CDR3, as DNA: TGCGCCAGCAGTGAGTACACCTCCTACGAGCAGTACTTC.

This chain connects TRBV7-9 to TRBJ2-7; no clear D gene. The V and J ends lost 4 bases and 4 bases respectively, with 11 bases between them. Per germline, CDR1 SEHNR and CDR2 FQNEAQ (reference sequence). The CDR3 consists of 13 residues. DNA for the CDR3: TGTGCCAGCAGCTCCGAAATACTATACGAGCAGTACTTC. This gives the protein CASSSEILYEQYF.

The rearrangement uses TRBV9 and TRBJ2-3, with 7 bases lining up with TRBD1. The CDR3 is 14 residues long. Germline lookup yields CDR1 SGDLS and CDR2 YYNGEE. Trimming took 2 bases from V and 3 from J; bases not matched to a gene: 3. The DNA of the CDR3 is TGTGCCAGCAGCGTCAGGGGGATGACAGATACGCAGTATTTT. As protein: CASSVRGMTDTQYF.

The chain combines TRBV7-6 with TRBJ1-2, with 10 bases lining up with TRBD1. V lost 5 bases to trimming and J lost 8 bases; unmatched junction nucleotides: 14. CDR1 SGHVS and CDR2 FNYEAQ come from the germline V gene. CDR3 length equals 16 residues. CDR3 coding DNA: TGTGCCAGCAGCCAACCCCTGACAGGGGGCCAATTAGGCTACACCTTC. This codes for CASSQPLTGGQLGYTF.

The chain combines TRBV2 with TRBJ1-2; possibly TRBD1 for D (5 bases). The length of the CDR3 is 15 residues. The ends were cut back, 2 bases at V and 2 bases at J, with 12 bases in the middle. Germline V gene sequence: CDR1 SNHLY, CDR2 FYNNEI. In DNA form, the CDR3 reads TGTGCCAGCAGTGAAACACGGGACTCCAACTATGGCTACACCTTC. Its translation is CASSETRDSNYGYTF.

The genes are TRBV5-6 and TRBJ1-1; TRBD1 aligns across 8 bases. With 5 bases clipped from V and 5 bases from J, the junction kept 8 bases outside the gene matches. CDR3 length: 14 residues. The germline V gene encodes CDR1 SGHDT and CDR2 YYEEEE. CDR3 in DNA: TGTGCCAGCAGAGTCGACAGGGGAGATACTGAAGCTTTCTTT. It translates to CASRVDRGDTEAFF.

V and J are TRBV9 and TRBJ2-3, with D possibly being TRBD2 (5 bases). The CDR3 runs to 14 residues. Germline V lookup: CDR1 SGDLS, CDR2 YYNGEE. The V end was cut by 1 base, the J end by 0 bases, with 6 bases between. CDR3 region: CASSVRGSTDTQYF. CDR3 in DNA: TGTGCCAGCAGCGTAAGAGGGAGCACAGATACGCAGTATTTT.

As DNA, the CDR3 is TGTGCCTGCCAACGGACAGGAGGGACTGAAGCTTTCTTT. This encodes CACQRTGGTEAFF. This rearrangement joins TRBV30 to TRBJ1-1; 7 bases agree with TRBD1. The CDR3 covers 13 residues. With 6 bases clipped from V and 5 bases from J, the junction kept 9 bases outside the gene matches. Germline values: CDR1 GTSNPN, CDR2 SVGIG (reference sequence).

Regarding this clone: At the DNA level, this CDR3 is encoded by other sequences in the same sample as well. The rearrangement uses TRBV7-2 and TRBJ1-2, with TRBD1 matching 8 bases. CDR1 and CDR2 (germline): SGHTA, FQGNSA. J was trimmed by 7 bases and V by 3 bases; bases with no gene match: 4. The CDR3 sequence is 13 residues long. The CDR3 loop is CASSFDRGGGYTF. The CDR3 region has the DNA TGTGCCAGCAGCTTCGACAGGGGTGGTGGCTACACCTTC.

The CDR3 region is CASSFSSGSEKLFF. DNA for the CDR3: TGTGCCAGCAGCTTTTCGTCAGGTAGTGAAAAACTGTTTTTT. The genes are TRBV11-2 and TRBJ1-4, with D unresolved. Germline CDR1 reads SGHAT; CDR2 reads FQNNGV. Trimming left V 3 bases short and J 7 bases short, with 12 bases between. The CDR3 has 14 residues.

This chain uses TRBV13 with TRBJ2-3; 9 bases are shared with TRBD2. The junction had 6 bases not matched to a gene; V was cut back by 4 bases and J by 4 bases. This CDR3 has 15 amino acids. Germline CDR1 is PRHDT and CDR2 is FYEKMQ (reference sequence). This CDR3 reads CASSSIAGVADTQYF. CDR3 nucleotides: TGTGCCAGCAGCTCCATAGCGGGGGTGGCAGATACGCAGTATTTT.

V usage is TRBV27 and J usage is TRBJ2-7; TRBD1 agrees at 8 bases. The CDR3 is made up of 15 amino acids. The junction had 6 bases not matched to a gene; V was cut back by 5 bases and J by 0 bases. In germline, CDR1 is MNHEY, CDR2 SMNVEV (reference sequence). The CDR3 here is CASSGPGQVSYEQYF. The CDR3 nucleotides are TGTGCCAGCAGTGGGCCGGGACAGGTCTCCTACGAGCAGTACTTC.

The chain has TRBV21-1 and TRBJ1-2. TRBV21-1 is recorded as a pseudogene. This CDR3 has 12 amino acids. The CDR3 loop reads CASPGREAGYTF. The DNA for the CDR3 is TGTGCCAGCCCAGGGCGGGAGGCTGGCTACACCTTC.

The chain couples TRBV27 to TRBJ2-7; the match to TRBD2 covers 10 bases. CDR1 and CDR2 (germline): MNHEY, SMNVEV (reference sequence). The CDR3 has 14 amino acids. The V gene end was trimmed by 3 bases and the J gene end by 6 bases; junction bases not matched to a gene: 5. CDR3 in amino acids: CASSFSLAGIEQYF. Written as DNA, the CDR3 is TGTGCCAGCAGTTTTTCACTAGCGGGGATCGAGCAGTACTTC.

The rearrangement links TRBV12-3 or TRBV12-4 to TRBJ1-2; D ambiguous. This CDR3 is 13 amino acids long. V lost 6 bases and J 8 bases, leaving 16 bases between the germline ends. CDR3 protein: CASRYQQSDGYTF. The CDR3 nucleotides are TGTGCCAGCAGGTACCAACAGTCAGACGGCTACACCTTC.

The J gene is TRBJ2-1, the V gene TRBV4-3; tentative D call: TRBD1 (6 bases). Trimming left V 5 bases short and J 7 bases short, with 9 bases between. Germline V CDR1 and CDR2: LGHNA, YSLEER. CDR3 length: 12 residues. CDR3 residues: CASSETGNEQFF. In nucleotides, the CDR3 is TGCGCCAGCAGCGAAACAGGGAATGAGCAGTTCTTC.

Only one count was recorded for this clone. The rearrangement uses TRBV9 and TRBJ2-2, with D tentatively TRBD2 (7 bases). The CDR3 extends over 15 amino acids. V was cut by 7 bases and J by 4 bases, with 17 bases left in between. Germline loops: CDR1 SGDLS, CDR2 YYNGEE. CDR3 nucleotides: TGTGCCAGCGCAACGGGGGGCACGGGCACCGGGGAGCTGTTTTTT. The encoded protein is CASATGGTGTGELFF.

The rearrangement joins TRBV10-3 to TRBJ1-2, with a weak D call TRBD1 (5 bases). This CDR3 comprises 16 residues. Germline V gene sequence: CDR1 ENHRY, CDR2 SYGVKD. The V gene lost 0 bases and the J gene lost 6 bases, with 17 bases spanning the gap. DNA of the CDR3: TGTGCCATCAGTGAGTCGACAAATACGGGGGTCGATGGCTACACCTTC. Translated: CAISESTNTGVDGYTF.

V gene TRBV4-3 combines with J gene TRBJ1-6, with TRBD1 identical over 9 bases. The CDR3 consists of 16 residues. CDR1 and CDR2 from the germline V gene are LGHNA and YSLEER. Germline trimming cut 4 bases from V and 7 bases from J; bases unmatched to any gene: 8. In DNA form, the CDR3 reads TGCGCCAGCAGCCTAAGCGAGGGACAGGGCAATTCACCCCTCCACTTT. Amino acids: CASSLSEGQGNSPLHF.

The chain recombines TRBV5-4 with TRBJ1-2; the D gene is possibly TRBD1 (6 bases). V dropped 3 bases and J dropped 6 bases, with 15 bases sitting between them. CDR1 and CDR2 from the germline V gene are SGHNT and YYREEE (reference sequence). The CDR3 extends over 14 amino acids. Written as DNA, the CDR3 is TGTGCCAGCAGCTCCAGCGGGGGCGCAAATGGCTACACCTTC. It translates to CASSSSGGANGYTF.

This clone was detected once. This sequence joins TRBV11-2 and TRBJ1-1, with unresolved D. V lost 3 bases to trimming and J lost 1 base, with 9 bases between them. The length of the CDR3 is 14 residues. The germline CDR1 and CDR2 sequences are SGHAT and FQNNGV. In nucleotides, the CDR3 is TGTGCCAGCAGCTTTCGGGGAGGGAACACTGAAGCTTTCTTT. Residues: CASSFRGGNTEAFF.